This T cell receptor beta chain was identified during a study of identical twins. This clonotype was counted at least ten times. The V gene end was trimmed by 5 bases and the J gene end by 1 base; junction bases not matched to a gene: 11. Germline-derived CDR1 and CDR2 are LNHNV and YYDKDF (reference sequence). This CDR3 region has 17 residues. Using its own MiXCR run on the 5' RACE reads, TCRdb lists one record per CDR3 protein. The repertoire consists of under 250,000 distinct CDR3 sequences, with 7.5% occurring once and the leading ten covering more than 1.5%. The data were also submitted as part of a second study, on yellow fever vaccine responses in identical twins.

J is TRBJ2-4 and V is TRBV15; 7 nucleotides match TRBD1. The specimen sequenced was memory (CD45RO+) T cells sorted from blood. The clonotype comes from a young woman in good health. CDR3 DNA sequence: TGTGCCACCAGCGACCCCACAGGGGATATTGCCAAAAACATTCAGTACTTC. As protein: CATSDPTGDIAKNIQYF.